The following is a TCR beta chain sequence with its context. The sample comes from a study of OX40 agonist ivuxolimab in advanced cancers. In germline, CDR1 is MNHEY, CDR2 SMNVEV (reference sequence). The CDR3 runs 14 residues. The junction had 10 bases not matched to a gene; V was cut back by 9 bases and J by 9 bases. Sequencing was performed with immunoSEQ multiplex PCR; in TCRdb, only in-frame clones are kept and a portion is missing. The repertoire holds approximately 48,000 clones, with around 82% as singletons. The clonotype comes from an adult with an advanced solid tumor such as melanoma, head and neck, liver or kidney cancer. The gene calls are TRBV27 and TRBJ2-1; 11 nucleotides line up with TRBD2. Source: CD4+ or CD8+ T cells sorted from blood, taken in a trial of the OX40 agonist ivuxolimab. This chain's CDR3 is CASGTSGRYVEQFF. The DNA for the CDR3 is TGTGCCAGTGGTACTAGCGGGAGATACGTTGAGCAGTTCTTC.